This TCR beta chain appears in the sequencing data of a study of radiotherapy plus CTLA-4 blockade in lung cancer. Study details: Under 20% of patients responded objectively, and about 32% achieved disease control. Overall study findings and caveats: Subsequent to radiotherapy plus ipilimumab, tumor-derived TCR clones underwent expansion in blood. Response, reportedly, was best predicted by interferon-beta along with early blood T cell clone dynamics.

Measured with immunoSEQ multiplex PCR; TCRdb has only the in-frame clones, and not every one. The sample holds 20,000 to 30,000 clones, 77% seen once. In regard to this clone: No antigen is known for it.

Focal radiation and CTLA-4 blockade (ipilimumab) were tested in chemo-refractory metastatic non-small-cell lung cancer patients. The CDR3 is 15 amino acids. V was pared by 5 bases and J by 8 bases, with 16 bases between. Per germline, CDR1 SGHTA and CDR2 FQGNSA. The sequence was collected from a human donor with non-small cell lung cancer that progressed on radiotherapy plus ipilimumab. This specimen consisted of peripheral blood, obtained from a patient treated with radiotherapy plus ipilimumab. This chain connects TRBV7-2 to TRBJ1-6, with a possible D match to TRBD1 (5 bases). The CDR3 DNA sequence: TGTGCCAGCAGCCCAGACGGGGGAGTTTATTCACCCCTCCACTTT. This gives the protein CASSPDGGVYSPLHF.